Listed below are T cell receptor beta chains from one sample, sequenced in a study of T cells in Graves' hyperthyroidism and ophthalmopathy. MiXCR was run by TCRdb on the multiplex PCR reads, yielding one entry per CDR3 protein. Among about 200,000 distinct CDR3 sequences, 17% were seen once, and the ten largest hold around 52%. The sequencing input was blood. Every receptor here comes from a woman in her forties or fifties with Graves' hyperthyroidism. Both conserved end residues are part of each CDR3. Fields, in order: V gene, clone size, J gene, D gene, CDR3 DNA, CDR3 protein. D genes are given only for firm matches. Size values are once, few and many counts, or a class for expanded clones, and some rows have none.

V gene: TRBV11-1; clone size: many; J gene: TRBJ2-2; D gene: NA; CDR3 DNA: TGTGCCAGCAGCCTCCTAGCTACGACCGGGGAGCTGTTTTTT; CDR3 protein: CASSLLATTGELFF
V gene: TRBV27; clone size: many; J gene: TRBJ1-1; D gene: NA; CDR3 DNA: TGTGCCAGCAGTTTATCGAGCCGGTACACTGAAGCTTTCTTT; CDR3 protein: CASSLSSRYTEAFF
V gene: TRBV2; clone size: NA; J gene: TRBJ1-1; D gene: NA; CDR3 DNA: TGTGCCAGCAGTGAGATAGGGAACACTGAAGCTTTCTTT; CDR3 protein: CASSEIGNTEAFF
V gene: TRBV7-6; clone size: many; J gene: TRBJ1-4; D gene: TRBD1; CDR3 DNA: TGTGCCAGCAGCGCGGGACAGGGGGTTTATGAAAAACTGTTTTTT; CDR3 protein: CASSAGQGVYEKLFF
V gene: TRBV4-1; clone size: few; J gene: TRBJ1-5; D gene: NA; CDR3 DNA: TGCGCCAGCAGCCAAGATTACTCGGGCGAATTCTATAGCAATCAGCCCCAGCATTTT; CDR3 protein: CASSQDYSGEFYSNQPQHF
V gene: TRBV30; clone size: many; J gene: TRBJ2-3; D gene: NA; CDR3 DNA: TGTGCCTGGGGGGAGCAGGGTGGCGCAGATACGCAGTATTTT; CDR3 protein: CAWGEQGGADTQYF
V gene: TRBV18; clone size: many; J gene: TRBJ2-5; D gene: NA; CDR3 DNA: TGTGCCAGCTCATCCCGGGTGGAGACCCAGTACTTC; CDR3 protein: CASSSRVETQYF
V gene: TRBV15; clone size: many; J gene: TRBJ2-1; D gene: NA; CDR3 DNA: TGTGCCACCACCCGGGACACAAACTACAATGAGCAGTTCTTC; CDR3 protein: CATTRDTNYNEQFF
V gene: TRBV29-1; clone size: few; J gene: TRBJ2-4; D gene: NA; CDR3 DNA: TGCAGCGTGAAGGACAGAGCCAAAAACATTCAGTACTTC; CDR3 protein: CSVKDRAKNIQYF
V gene: TRBV2; clone size: NA; J gene: TRBJ1-2; D gene: NA; CDR3 DNA: TGTGCCAGCAGTGAACCCCAGACGGTGGTAAGAAATGGCTACACCTTC; CDR3 protein: CASSEPQTVVRNGYTF
V gene: TRBV10-2; clone size: few; J gene: TRBJ1-5; D gene: NA; CDR3 DNA: TGCGCCAGCAGTGAGATGGGAGTACGAAATCAGCCCCAGCATTTT; CDR3 protein: CASSEMGVRNQPQHF
V gene: TRBV28; clone size: many; J gene: TRBJ2-3; D gene: TRBD2; CDR3 DNA: TGTGCCAGCAGTTTAGCGGGAGCGACCACAGATACGCAGTATTTT; CDR3 protein: CASSLAGATTDTQYF
V gene: TRBV30; clone size: many; J gene: TRBJ2-1; D gene: TRBD2; CDR3 DNA: TGTGCCTGGAGCACTCTAGCGGCCACCTCCTACAATGAGCAGTTCTTC; CDR3 protein: CAWSTLAATSYNEQFF
V gene: TRBV12-3/TRBV12-4; clone size: NA; J gene: TRBJ1-3; D gene: NA; CDR3 DNA: TGTGCCACAAACACCCCCGCCCGGTCTGGTGGAAACACCATATATTTT; CDR3 protein: CATNTPARSGGNTIYF
V gene: TRBV7-9; clone size: many; J gene: TRBJ1-1; D gene: NA; CDR3 DNA: TGTGCCAGCAGCCCGACGGGGGGGTGGACTGAAGCTTTCTTT; CDR3 protein: CASSPTGGWTEAFF
V gene: TRBV2; clone size: many; J gene: TRBJ1-2; D gene: TRBD1; CDR3 DNA: TGTGCCAGTCAACCGGGACAGTCTAACTATGGCTACACCTTC; CDR3 protein: CASQPGQSNYGYTF
V gene: TRBV6-1; clone size: NA; J gene: TRBJ2-1; D gene: TRBD2; CDR3 DNA: TGTGCCAGCAGTTCGGGCGGGAGGGTAAATGAGCAGTTCTTC; CDR3 protein: CASSSGGRVNEQFF
V gene: TRBV7-9; clone size: NA; J gene: TRBJ2-4; D gene: NA; CDR3 DNA: TGTGCCAGCAGCTTATTCGAGGGATTCATCGCCAAAAACATTCAGTACTTC; CDR3 protein: CASSLFEGFIAKNIQYF
V gene: TRBV7-7; clone size: many; J gene: TRBJ2-5; D gene: NA; CDR3 DNA: TGTGCTAGCAGCTCAAACCAAGGGGAGACCCAGTACTTC; CDR3 protein: CASSSNQGETQYF
V gene: TRBV28; clone size: many; J gene: TRBJ2-1; D gene: NA; CDR3 DNA: TGTGCCAGCGGGACCGTAGAGCCCGAGCAGTTCTTC; CDR3 protein: CASGTVEPEQFF
V gene: TRBV6-1; clone size: few; J gene: TRBJ2-2; D gene: TRBD1; CDR3 DNA: TGTGCCAGCAGTGAAGCGGCAGGGGGGAACACCGGGGAGCTGTTTTTT; CDR3 protein: CASSEAAGGNTGELFF
V gene: TRBV7-2; clone size: many; J gene: TRBJ2-1; D gene: TRBD2; CDR3 DNA: TGTGCCAGCAGCTTTCGCGGGACTAGCTCCTACAATGAGCAGTTCTTC; CDR3 protein: CASSFRGTSSYNEQFF
V gene: TRBV5-5; clone size: many; J gene: TRBJ1-6; D gene: NA; CDR3 DNA: TGTGCCAGCAGCTTGGACGGCGGCGCCTCACCCCTCCACTTT; CDR3 protein: CASSLDGGASPLHF
V gene: TRBV6-1; clone size: few; J gene: TRBJ2-6; D gene: NA; CDR3 DNA: TGTGCCAGTTCTGGTATAAAGGCTGGGGCCAACGTCCTGACTTTC; CDR3 protein: CASSGIKAGANVLTF
V gene: TRBV6-9; clone size: few; J gene: TRBJ2-7; D gene: NA; CDR3 DNA: TGTGCCAGCAGCCCTACTGACCACGAGCAGTACTTC; CDR3 protein: CASSPTDHEQYF
V gene: TRBV6-1; clone size: many; J gene: TRBJ2-5; D gene: NA; CDR3 DNA: TGTGCCAGCAAAGATCAGCGAGAGACCCAGTACTTC; CDR3 protein: CASKDQRETQYF
V gene: TRBV5-8; clone size: many; J gene: TRBJ2-1; D gene: NA; CDR3 DNA: TGTGCCAGCAGCTTGAGACCGCAAACTTACAATGAGCAGTTCTTC; CDR3 protein: CASSLRPQTYNEQFF
V gene: TRBV30; clone size: many; J gene: TRBJ1-5; D gene: NA; CDR3 DNA: TGTGCCTGGAGTGTGGGAGGGACGGCGACTAATCAGCCCCAGCATTTT; CDR3 protein: CAWSVGGTATNQPQHF
V gene: TRBV12-3/TRBV12-4; clone size: many; J gene: TRBJ2-4; D gene: NA; CDR3 DNA: TGTGCCAGCAGTTTAGTCCAAGGGGGGGTTGCCAAAAACATTCAGTACTTC; CDR3 protein: CASSLVQGGVAKNIQYF
V gene: TRBV12-3/TRBV12-4; clone size: many; J gene: TRBJ2-1; D gene: NA; CDR3 DNA: TGTGCCAGCAATGGCGGGCCCAGCTCCTACAATGAGCAGTTCTTC; CDR3 protein: CASNGGPSSYNEQFF
V gene: TRBV20-1; clone size: NA; J gene: TRBJ2-7; D gene: TRBD2; CDR3 DNA: TGCAGTGCTCCCTACTCTAGCGGGTTCTACGAGCAGTATTTC; CDR3 protein: CSAPYSSGFYEQYF
V gene: TRBV29-1; clone size: few; J gene: TRBJ2-1; D gene: NA; CDR3 DNA: TGCAGCGTTGAAGATCTAACAGTACTAAGCTCCTACAATGAGCAGTTCTTC; CDR3 protein: CSVEDLTVLSSYNEQFF
V gene: TRBV20-1; clone size: NA; J gene: TRBJ1-2; D gene: NA; CDR3 DNA: TGCAGTGCTAGAGAGATAACTAACTATGGCTACACCTTC; CDR3 protein: CSAREITNYGYTF
V gene: TRBV6-1; clone size: few; J gene: TRBJ2-7; D gene: TRBD2; CDR3 DNA: TGTGCCAGCAGCCCGACTAGCGGGAGTCTCGAGCAGTACTTC; CDR3 protein: CASSPTSGSLEQYF
V gene: TRBV28; clone size: many; J gene: TRBJ2-7; D gene: TRBD2; CDR3 DNA: TGTGCCAGCAGTTTACCCCAGACTAGCGGGAGGAACGAGCAGTACTTC; CDR3 protein: CASSLPQTSGRNEQYF
V gene: TRBV7-2; clone size: many; J gene: TRBJ1-2; D gene: NA; CDR3 DNA: TGTGCCAGCAGCTTAGCGCAGGTGTGGGGCTACACCTTC; CDR3 protein: CASSLAQVWGYTF
V gene: TRBV29-1; clone size: NA; J gene: TRBJ2-7; D gene: NA; CDR3 DNA: TGCAGCGTTGCTGGACATCAAGACCCCTACGAGCAGTACTTC; CDR3 protein: CSVAGHQDPYEQYF
V gene: TRBV12-3/TRBV12-4; clone size: many; J gene: TRBJ2-1; D gene: NA; CDR3 DNA: TGTGCCAGCAGTGGGGGACTTGACTCTTTCTTCTACAATGAGCAGTTCTTC; CDR3 protein: CASSGGLDSFFYNEQFF
V gene: TRBV24-1; clone size: NA; J gene: TRBJ2-5; D gene: TRBD1; CDR3 DNA: TGTGCCACCAGTGATCGAGGACAGGGGAAGACCGAGACCCAGTACTTC; CDR3 protein: CATSDRGQGKTETQYF
V gene: TRBV6-1; clone size: NA; J gene: TRBJ2-7; D gene: NA; CDR3 DNA: TGTGCCAGCGTTCGGGCGGGATCGGAGTTAGAGCAGTACTTC; CDR3 protein: CASVRAGSELEQYF
V gene: TRBV11-2; clone size: many; J gene: TRBJ2-2; D gene: TRBD2; CDR3 DNA: TGTGCCAGCAGCTTAGCGGGAGGGGTCCCCGGGGAGCTGTTTTTT; CDR3 protein: CASSLAGGVPGELFF
V gene: TRBV5-6; clone size: many; J gene: TRBJ1-1; D gene: NA; CDR3 DNA: TGTGCCAGCACTCGGATGAACACTGAAGCTTTCTTT; CDR3 protein: CASTRMNTEAFF
V gene: TRBV24-1; clone size: NA; J gene: TRBJ2-1; D gene: TRBD2; CDR3 DNA: TGTGCCACCAGTGACAGGACTAGCGGGAGAGAACGGGAGCAGTTCTTC; CDR3 protein: CATSDRTSGREREQFF
V gene: TRBV19; clone size: NA; J gene: TRBJ2-7; D gene: TRBD2; CDR3 DNA: TGTGCCAGTAGTATTCAGACTAGCGGTTCCTACGAGCAGTACTTC; CDR3 protein: CASSIQTSGSYEQYF
V gene: TRBV27; clone size: few; J gene: TRBJ2-7; D gene: NA; CDR3 DNA: TGTGCCAGCAGTTTGATTGGGCAGGGGTACCACGAGCAGTACTTC; CDR3 protein: CASSLIGQGYHEQYF
V gene: TRBV20-1; clone size: few; J gene: TRBJ2-7; D gene: TRBD1; CDR3 DNA: TGCAGTGCTCCCAGACAGGGGGCCTACGAGCAGTACTTC; CDR3 protein: CSAPRQGAYEQYF
V gene: TRBV6-1; clone size: few; J gene: TRBJ1-1; D gene: TRBD1; CDR3 DNA: TGTGCCAGCAGTGAAAGGGACAGCCGCACTGAAGCTTTCTTT; CDR3 protein: CASSERDSRTEAFF
V gene: TRBV6-1; clone size: NA; J gene: TRBJ2-6; D gene: TRBD2; CDR3 DNA: TGTGCCAGCAGTGCTCAGATGGGGGGAGGGCACTCTGGGGCCAACGTCCTGACTTTC; CDR3 protein: CASSAQMGGGHSGANVLTF
V gene: TRBV12-3/TRBV12-4; clone size: many; J gene: TRBJ1-5; D gene: TRBD1; CDR3 DNA: TGTGCCAGCAGGGGCACAGGGGGCGCAAATCAGCCCCAGCATTTT; CDR3 protein: CASRGTGGANQPQHF
V gene: TRBV27; clone size: many; J gene: TRBJ1-4; D gene: TRBD1; CDR3 DNA: TGTGCCAGGACAGGGGGGACGGGCGGGTATGAAAAACTGTTTTTT; CDR3 protein: CARTGGTGGYEKLFF
V gene: TRBV12-3/TRBV12-4; clone size: many; J gene: TRBJ2-3; D gene: TRBD2; CDR3 DNA: TGTGCCAGCAGTTTATCCCAAGCTCGGGGACTACCGGGAGTTAAAGATACGCAGTATTTT; CDR3 protein: CASSLSQARGLPGVKDTQYF
V gene: TRBV14; clone size: NA; J gene: TRBJ2-2; D gene: TRBD1; CDR3 DNA: TGTGCCAGCAGCCAGCACGGGGACAGGATTTACGGGGCCGGGGAGCTGTTTTTT; CDR3 protein: CASSQHGDRIYGAGELFF
V gene: TRBV3-1; clone size: few; J gene: TRBJ2-1; D gene: NA; CDR3 DNA: TGTGCCAGCAGCCTGAACCAAGACAATGAGCAGTTCTTC; CDR3 protein: CASSLNQDNEQFF